These 27 T cell receptor beta chains came from one sample sequenced in a study of PD-L1 blockade in urothelial cancer. Time point of the sample: pretreatment peripheral blood. Clones were sequenced by immunoSEQ multiplex PCR, and TCRdb holds only the in-frame ones, with some missing. The sample lists approximately 52,000 clones, roughly 87% seen once, with about a sixth in the top ten. The sample here was PBMCs, taken around atezolizumab (anti-PD-L1) treatment. Receptor source: a man in his 70s with urothelial cancer.

This chain connects TRBV20-1 to TRBJ2-5; a possible D gene is TRBD2 (5 bases). CDR1 and CDR2 from the germline V gene are DFQATT and SNEGSKA (reference sequence). Deletions cut 7 bases from V and 2 bases from J, with 5 bases between. This CDR3 comprises 10 residues. CDR3 sequence reads: CSGEQETQYF. Here the CDR3 DNA reads TGCAGTGGGGAGCAAGAGACCCAGTACTTC.

As DNA, the CDR3 is TGCGCCAGCTACCCGGGACAGGAGGGCTATGGCTACACCTTC. This encodes CASYPGQEGYGYTF. The V and J genes are TRBV5-1 and TRBJ1-2; TRBD1 matches at 8 bases. The CDR3 has 14 amino acids. V dropped 7 bases and J dropped 4; count of bases not matched to a gene: 9. In germline, CDR1 is SGHRS, CDR2 YFSETQ.

The chain couples TRBV28 to TRBJ2-7, with TRBD2 identical over 12 bases. The CDR3 has 13 amino acids. V was clipped by 6 bases and J by 5 bases; unmatched bases: 2. Looked up from germline, CDR1 is MDHEN and CDR2 is SYDVKM. CDR3 protein: CASRTSGSNEQYF. DNA of the CDR3: TGTGCCAGCAGGACTAGCGGGAGCAACGAGCAGTACTTC.

The CDR3 DNA reads as TGCGCCAGCAGTGAGGGAGGGGCTGCCAGGAGAGAGCAGTTCTTC. Residues: CASSEGGAARREQFF. The chain carries TRBV10-1 and TRBJ2-1; perhaps TRBD2 as D (6 bases). Germline CDR1 WNHNN, CDR2 SYGVQD (reference sequence). The CDR3 is 15 amino acids. The ends were cut back, 2 bases at V and 10 bases at J, with 18 bases in the middle.

This chain links TRBV6-5 with TRBJ2-1, with D perhaps TRBD2 (6 bases). This CDR3 comprises 15 residues. Germline CDR1 is MNHEY and CDR2 is SVGAGI. Deletions cut 6 bases from V and 4 bases from J, with 16 bases between. CDR3 sequence reads: CASRPSTGLYNEQFF. CDR3 sequence (DNA): TGTGCCAGCAGGCCCTCAACCGGACTATACAATGAGCAGTTCTTC.

This rearrangement joins TRBV4-1 to TRBJ2-1; a weak D match, TRBD2 (5 bases). V shed 4 bases and J shed 4 bases, with 26 bases lying between them. The CDR3 sequence is 19 residues long. CDR1 is MGHRA, CDR2 YSYEKL, per germline. DNA for the CDR3: TGCGCCAGCAGCCCAAGCCCCCCCGGGGAGAGAGAGATTTACAATGAGCAGTTCTTC. Translating it yields CASSPSPPGEREIYNEQFF.

This rearrangement joins TRBV6-4 to TRBJ2-1; 7 bases are a match to TRBD2. V shed 4 bases, J shed 4 bases, and the junction held 10 bases outside the gene matches. Germline V CDR1 and CDR2: MRHNA, SNTAGT. The CDR3 contains 16 residues. CDR3 loop: CASSAVSGAGYNEQFF. The CDR3 coding sequence is TGTGCCAGCAGTGCCGTGAGCGGAGCGGGATACAATGAGCAGTTCTTC.

With regard to this clone: This sample also contains other DNA sequences that code for the same CDR3. This chain links TRBV9 with TRBJ2-1, with D possibly matching TRBD2 (5 bases). Germline CDR1 reads SGDLS; CDR2 reads YYNGEE. Trimming shortened V by 3 bases and J by 4 bases, and 8 bases separated the two germline ends. The CDR3 has 13 residues. This CDR3 is CASSADYYNEQFF. CDR3 bases: TGTGCCAGCAGCGCCGACTATTACAATGAGCAGTTCTTC.

The gene calls are TRBV21-1 and TRBJ1-5. TRBV21-1 is shown as a pseudogene. The length of the CDR3 is 11 residues. The CDR3 sequence is CASPRFYPQHF. DNA for the CDR3: TGTGCCAGCCCCCGTTTCTACCCCCAGCATTTT.

The chain employs TRBV11-2 and TRBJ2-2, with D maybe TRBD2 (5 bases). The CDR3 sequence is 15 residues long. V was clipped by 4 bases and J by 4 bases, with 13 bases between them. Germline CDR1 and CDR2: SGHAT and FQNNGV. The CDR3 is CASSSRTSSTGELFF. CDR3 nucleotide sequence: TGTGCCAGCAGCTCGCGAACTAGTTCCACCGGGGAGCTGTTTTTT.

This chain uses TRBV5-1 with TRBJ2-7; D perhaps matches TRBD1 (5 bases). The CDR3 sequence is 15 residues long. The germline V and J ends were trimmed by 0 bases and 5 bases, with 15 bases remaining between them. The germline gives CDR1 SGHRS, CDR2 YFSETQ. The CDR3 spells CASSLAGQGVDEQYF. The CDR3 DNA sequence: TGCGCCAGCAGCTTGGCCGGTCAGGGTGTAGACGAGCAGTACTTC.

The chain joins TRBV9 to TRBJ1-2, with TRBD1 identical over 10 bases. Losses at the gene ends were 1 base for V and 6 bases for J; bases not matched to a gene: 18. The V gene's germline CDR1 is SGDLS and CDR2 YYNGEE. The length of the CDR3 is 19 residues. CDR3 sequence: CASSVLLRLFGDRGNGYTF. Here the CDR3 DNA reads TGTGCCAGCAGCGTACTTTTGCGGTTATTTGGGGACAGGGGAAATGGCTACACCTTC.

This chain links TRBV2 with TRBJ2-3; D gene ambiguous. Germline CDR1 reads SNHLY; CDR2 reads FYNNEI. Trimming stripped 8 bases from V and 2 bases from J, with 11 bases between. The CDR3 covers 13 residues. CDR3 DNA sequence: TGTGCCAGCCGAAGAGGTTTCACAGATACGCAGTATTTT. Protein: CASRRGFTDTQYF.

A word on this clone: This sample includes further DNA sequences coding for the same CDR3. This sequence joins TRBV5-1 and TRBJ2-1; D uncertain. Germline V lookup: CDR1 SGHRS, CDR2 YFSETQ. The CDR3 extends over 15 amino acids. Trimming left V 0 bases short and J 0 bases short, with 7 bases between. CDR3 sequence (DNA): TGCGCCAGCAGCTTGGCCAGTTTCTCCTACAATGAGCAGTTCTTC. This gives the protein CASSLASFSYNEQFF.

The V gene is TRBV6-1, the J gene TRBJ2-5, with D unclear. Trimming pared 2 bases from V and 0 bases from J, leaving 10 bases between. Germline V lookup: CDR1 MNHNS, CDR2 SASEGT. The CDR3 is made up of 15 amino acids. This CDR3 is CASSETTPYQETQYF. In nucleotides, the CDR3 is TGTGCCAGCAGTGAAACTACGCCGTACCAAGAGACCCAGTACTTC.

This chain joins TRBV6-1 and TRBJ1-3, with D perhaps matching TRBD1 (5 bases). V shed 7 bases and J shed 0 bases, with 10 bases lying between them. The germline V gene has CDR1 MNHNS and CDR2 SASEGT. The CDR3 spans 14 residues. The chain's CDR3 is CASTPGPSGNTIYF. In DNA, the CDR3 is TGTGCCAGCACTCCAGGGCCCTCTGGAAACACCATATATTTT.

For the CDR3, the DNA is TGTGCCAGCAGTTCGACTAGCGGGATCACCTACGAGCAGTACTTC. This encodes CASSSTSGITYEQYF. J is TRBJ2-7 and V is TRBV25-1; TRBD2 matches 11 bases. V gave up 5 bases and J gave up 2 bases; unmatched junction bases: 5. Germline values: CDR1 MGHDK, CDR2 SYGVNS. This CDR3 has 15 residues.

The rearrangement links TRBV18 to TRBJ2-3, with 8 bases matching TRBD1. This CDR3 has 15 amino acids. The germline gives CDR1 KGHSH, CDR2 LQKENI. The V segment lost 4 bases and the J segment 14 bases; nucleotides outside the gene matches: 17. CDR3 sequence: CASSHDRGNERYAYF. The CDR3 DNA follows: TGTGCCAGCTCACATGACAGGGGTAACGAGAGATACGCGTATTTT.

V usage is TRBV7-3 and J usage is TRBJ2-1; 7 positions match TRBD2. Germline V gene lookup returns CDR1 SGHTA and CDR2 FQGTGA. The V segment lost 1 base and the J segment 7 bases; nucleotides outside the gene matches: 4. The CDR3 covers 14 residues. The CDR3 nucleotides are TGTGCCAGCAGCTTAAATGCGGGAGTTAATGAGCAGTTCTTC. Protein product: CASSLNAGVNEQFF.

The rearrangement uses TRBV10-3 and TRBJ2-3, with D possibly being TRBD2 (6 bases). CDR3 length equals 14 residues. The germline CDR1 and CDR2 sequences are ENHRY and SYGVKD. Trimming left V 3 bases short and J 1 base short, with 8 bases between. The CDR3 reads CAISEVAGTDTQYF. In DNA form, the CDR3 reads TGTGCCATCAGTGAAGTAGCGGGCACAGATACGCAGTATTTT.

The gene calls are TRBV9 and TRBJ2-7, with 8 bases fitting TRBD1. V lost 0 bases, J lost 6 bases, and 8 bases stayed unmatched. The germline gives CDR1 SGDLS, CDR2 YYNGEE. CDR3 length: 15 residues. The CDR3 coding sequence is TGTGCCAGCAGCGTAGCTCCCGACAGGGGCGGCGAGCAGTACTTC. Amino acids: CASSVAPDRGGEQYF.

The V gene is TRBV7-8, the J gene TRBJ2-7, with 8 bases that match TRBD1. V lost 5 bases and J lost 5; bases outside the gene matches: 8. Germline loops: CDR1 SGHVS, CDR2 FQNEAQ. This CDR3 has 14 residues. CDR3 protein: CASSLSGGRDEQYF. CDR3 in DNA: TGTGCCAGCAGCCTCTCAGGGGGCAGGGACGAGCAGTACTTC.

The rearrangement joins TRBV6-1 to TRBJ2-2; tentatively, D is TRBD1 (5 bases). V lost 1 base and J 4 bases, leaving 10 bases between the germline ends. Germline V gene lookup returns CDR1 MNHNS and CDR2 SASEGT. The CDR3 loop spans 15 amino acids. Written as DNA, the CDR3 is TGTGCCAGCAGTGAAGGGACACTACTCACCGGGGAGCTGTTTTTT. It is translated as CASSEGTLLTGELFF.

The chain combines TRBV5-5 with TRBJ2-7, with TRBD2 identical over 9 bases. The CDR3 covers 15 residues. Unmatched junction bases numbered 6, after V lost 4 bases and J lost 1 base. The germline CDR1 and CDR2 sequences are SGHKS and YYEKEE (reference sequence). CDR3 loop: CASSDPTSGSYEQYF. The CDR3 DNA follows: TGTGCCAGCAGCGATCCGACTAGCGGTTCCTACGAGCAGTACTTC.

The sample holds many counts of this clone. V gene TRBV2 combines with J gene TRBJ2-7; the D is unclear. The germline V and J ends were trimmed by 1 base and 6 bases, with 10 bases remaining between them. Looked up from germline, CDR1 is SNHLY and CDR2 is FYNNEI. This CDR3 spans 13 amino acids. The CDR3 DNA is TGTGCCAGCAGTGAAGTAAGGCAGGCCGAGCAGTACTTC. The encoded protein is CASSEVRQAEQYF.

This chain joins TRBV7-9 and TRBJ2-1; the D gene is possibly TRBD2 (5 bases). V dropped 2 bases and J dropped 7 bases, with 21 bases sitting between them. Germline lookup yields CDR1 SEHNR and CDR2 FQNEAQ (reference sequence). The CDR3 extends over 17 amino acids. The DNA for the CDR3 is TGTGCCAGCAGCTTATATAGTGGGTGGGGAGTTCCTAATGAGCAGTTCTTC. Translated: CASSLYSGWGVPNEQFF.

J is TRBJ2-7 and V is TRBV19; no firm D call. Germline-derived CDR1 and CDR2 are LNHDA and SQIVND (reference sequence). CDR3 size: 13 residues. The V end lost 5 bases, the J end lost 6 bases, and 14 bases lay between the germline ends. CDR3 bases: TGTGCCAGTAGTTCACCCCCGCGAGGCGAGCAGTACTTC. This encodes CASSSPPRGEQYF.